The TCR beta chain described here comes from a study of Tregs in tolerant kidney transplant recipients (dated by TCRdb to the late 2010s). Notes on the research overall: The transplants used related donors along with nonmyeloablative bone marrow transplantation, and in the human trials mixed chimerism was transient. Before combined kidney and bone marrow transplantation, this study identified donor-specific regulatory T cells using TCRbeta sequencing and then followed those same cells after transplant.

The time point label, read with the paper, signifies: blood sample drawn before combined kidney and bone marrow transplant. Thawed PBMCs were FACS-sorted into unstimulated Tregs (CD4+CD25+CD127-), CD4+ non-Tregs (CD4+CD25-), CD4 cells and CD8 cells. 4 combined kidney and bone marrow transplant recipients from the ITN036ST trial were included as patients, and samples were available only from these trial subjects. Healthy control blood was separated into PBMCs by Ficoll density gradient and cryopreserved, and patient PBMCs were collected both before and after transplant. For TCRbeta CDR3 sequencing, genomic DNA was extracted from sorted cells using the QIAGEN DNeasy Blood and Tissue Kit. High-throughput TCRbeta CDR3 sequencing, including PCR amplification with bias correction and internal controls, was performed commercially through immunoSEQ. As for the authors' bioinformatics: A unique productive TCRbeta sequence was defined by the CDR3 nucleotide sequence when primers matched, and otherwise by the CDR3 amino acid sequence together with the Vbeta and Jbeta genes. To correct sorting error, sequences shared between sorted populations at a frequency ratio of 2:1 or less were removed; the rest were assigned to the higher population. A sequence counted as donor-reactive if, in CFSE-low cells, the sequence had a frequency of at least 0.01% and was expanded at least 5-fold compared with unstimulated cells. Repertoire divergence was quantified by Jensen-Shannon divergence using the top 100 TCRbeta sequences ranked by frequency. When a sample had multiple sequencing runs, each run was corrected for sorting error separately and the runs were then pooled. Here the immuneACCESS table is served through TCRdb, limited to in-frame sequences with V and J called. Missing clones are a known gap in these copies; in checked studies unresolved V genes cover under half, and the rest lacks a known reason. The V and J calls and clone size are taken from that table; D and trimming were inferred from the DNA. This sample gives more than 60,000 clones in total; approximately 88% of them show up just once. Of the sample, around 0.38% falls within the top ten clones.

V loses 8 bases at its end and J loses 0 bases; junction bases beyond the gene matches: 4. Measured from the cysteine to the phenylalanine, the CDR3 is 14 residues long. Only the CDR3 DNA stays, 42 bases, in frame from base 1. In the germline V gene (reference sequence), CDR1 corresponds to GTSNPN and CDR2 to SVGIG. Overall study results and their limits: Because only a small number of patients were included, the study had limitations, and the results will need to be validated in larger populations as well as under other immunosuppression protocols. Biological reproducibility was not directly assessed, although technical replication error appeared to be minimal. Donor-specific Treg expansion was found to exceed global Treg expansion in tolerant patients, suggesting antigen-driven rather than nonspecific expansion. The most biologically relevant and donor-specific TCRbeta repertoire appeared to be identified by expanding Tregs with activated donor B cells. For some patients the PCR primers changed over time, which made it impossible to compare the samples from those patients at the nucleotide level.

As concerns this clone: Its specific antigen is unknown. Qualities for individual bases were not recorded, and no much larger clone is one base off.

The input for sequencing was CD4+ T cells from blood, taken before the transplant. This TCR was recovered from a human donor who received a combined kidney and bone marrow transplant. This chain is built from TRBV30 and TRBJ2-2, and 9 bases in between align with TRBD1. The sequenced DNA: TGTGCCACCGACAGGGGGTCGAACACCGGGGAGCTGTTTTTT. Translated, this is CATDRGSNTGELFF. Full variable domain (CDR3 extended with the reference TRBV30 and TRBJ2-2 proteins): SQTIHQWPATLVQPVGSPLSLECTVEGTSNPNLYWYRQAAGRGLQLLFYSVGIGQISSEVPQNLSASRPQDRQFILSSKKLLLSDSGFYLCATDRGSNTGELFFGEGSRLTVL.